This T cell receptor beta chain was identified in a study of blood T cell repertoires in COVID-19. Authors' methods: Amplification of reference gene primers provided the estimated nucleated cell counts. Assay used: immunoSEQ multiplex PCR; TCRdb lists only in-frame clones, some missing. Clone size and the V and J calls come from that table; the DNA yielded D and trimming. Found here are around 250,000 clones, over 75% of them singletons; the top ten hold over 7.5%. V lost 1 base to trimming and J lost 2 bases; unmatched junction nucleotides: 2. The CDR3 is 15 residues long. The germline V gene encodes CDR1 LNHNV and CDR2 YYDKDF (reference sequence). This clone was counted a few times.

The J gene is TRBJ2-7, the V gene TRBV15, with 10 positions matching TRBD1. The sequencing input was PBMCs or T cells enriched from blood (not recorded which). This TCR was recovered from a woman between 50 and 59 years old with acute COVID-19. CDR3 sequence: CATSRAGTGAYEQYF. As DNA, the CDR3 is TGTGCCACCAGCAGAGCTGGGACAGGGGCCTACGAGCAGTACTTC.